This T cell receptor beta chain was identified during a study of T cell repertoires in cytomegalovirus infection. The overall study: CMV infection together with matching HLA type was indicated by public TCR beta signatures. The study's findings and limits: The study identified carriers of CMV plus the relevant HLA from cumulative public TCR beta family frequency.

The V end lost 3 bases, the J end lost 0 bases, and 12 bases lay between the germline ends. This CDR3 spans 17 amino acids. One entry per CDR3 protein, called by TCRdb with MiXCR from the reads. The table has 200,000 to 300,000 distinct CDR3 sequences, about 12% seen once. This clonotype was found many times. Its target is not known. Sequencing was carried out using PBMCs. The chain has TRBV12-3 or TRBV12-4 and TRBJ2-6; D remains ambiguous. This receptor was identified in a human donor in good health (CMV status not recorded). Some clones in this sample may be carry-over from other donors' samples. The CDR3: CASSFASIISGANVLTF. The CDR3 nucleotides read TGTGCCAGCAGTTTCGCCTCAATAATCTCTGGGGCCAACGTCCTGACTTTC.